This T cell receptor (beta chain) was retrieved from a study of blood T cell repertoires in COVID-19. Study at large: PBMCs, B-cell-depleted T cells, or T cells were the source of the cDNA or gDNA that made up the material.

Here immunoSEQ multiplex PCR was the method, and the copy in TCRdb shows in-frame clones only, minus some. The sample holds roughly 100,000 clones; almost 90% are singletons and the top ten take approximately 3.7%. V gave up 4 bases and J gave up 2 bases; unmatched junction bases: 10. The germline gives CDR1 SGHRS, CDR2 YFSETQ. The CDR3 sequence is 18 residues long. This sequence was found in a human donor in a cohort sampled during active COVID-19. This rearrangement joins TRBV5-1 to TRBJ1-6, with TRBD1 matching 9 bases. Source material: peripheral blood. CDR3 protein: CASSQGLQGAAYNSPLHF. CDR3 coding DNA: TGCGCCAGCAGCCAGGGGCTACAGGGGGCCGCCTATAATTCACCCCTCCACTTT.